The 23 T cell receptor beta chains below come from one sample, sequenced in a study of metastatic and nonmetastatic thyroid tumors. TCRdb re-clonotyped the PCR reads through MiXCR. The sample has fewer than 70,000 clones; 25% to 35% are singletons. Not a single patient had been given any form of treatment at any point before undergoing thyroid surgery. The sample was blood. The origin of the receptors is a female donor with papillary thyroid cancer or a benign thyroid nodule (not recorded which). Some clones in this sample may be carry-over from other donors' samples.

There are a few counts of this clone. This CDR3 is CASSSTGGGQPQHF. CDR3 DNA sequence: TGTGCCAGCAGCTCGACAGGGGGCGGTCAGCCCCAGCATTTT. The V and J genes are TRBV6-1 and TRBJ1-5, with 10 bases matching TRBD1. Germline V gene sequence: CDR1 MNHNS, CDR2 SASEGT. This CDR3 has 14 residues. Losses at the gene ends were 6 bases for V and 6 bases for J; bases not matched to a gene: 5.

The J gene is TRBJ2-1, the V gene TRBV6-1; D gene unclear. The V end lost 8 bases, the J end lost 0 bases, and 8 bases lay between the germline ends. The CDR3 loop spans 13 amino acids. Per the germline V gene, CDR1 is MNHNS and CDR2 is SASEGT. The CDR3 DNA reads as TGTGCCAGCTTGGCGAACTCCTACAATGAGCAGTTCTTC. This codes for CASLANSYNEQFF.

This clone came up many times. The V and J genes are TRBV4-3 and TRBJ1-1; D gene ambiguous. CDR1 is LGHNA and CDR2 is YSLEER in the germline V gene. The V gene lost 1 base and the J gene lost 4 bases, with 10 bases spanning the gap. CDR3 length: 14 amino acids. The CDR3 nucleotides read TGCGCCAGCAGCCAAGTCCCGGGGAGCACTGAAGCTTTCTTT. Translated: CASSQVPGSTEAFF.

By sample share, this clone is medium-sized. DNA of the CDR3: TGTGCCAGCAGTTTGCGGGATTTGATGAACACTGAAGCTTTCTTT. This gives the protein CASSLRDLMNTEAFF. This chain links TRBV28 with TRBJ1-1; the D is unclear. The V and J ends lost 3 bases and 0 bases respectively, with 11 bases between them. Per the germline V gene, CDR1 is MDHEN and CDR2 is SYDVKM. CDR3 length: 15 residues. The full variable domain, with the rest looked up from reference TRBV28 and TRBJ1-1, is DVKVTQSSRYLVKRTGEKVFLECVQDMDHENMFWYRQDPGLGLRLIYFSYDVKMKEKGDIPEGYSVSREKKERFSLILESASTNQTSMYLCASSLRDLMNTEAFFGQGTRLTVV.

There are a few counts of this clone. This chain uses TRBV5-1 with TRBJ2-5; 8 bases line up with TRBD1. Germline loops: CDR1 SGHRS, CDR2 YFSETQ. The V segment lost 7 bases and the J segment 5 bases; nucleotides outside the gene matches: 10. The CDR3 covers 14 residues. The CDR3 DNA follows: TGCGCCAGCTTTGACAGGGGACCTTGGGAGACCCAGTACTTC. It is translated as CASFDRGPWETQYF.

The rearrangement links TRBV28 to TRBJ2-7; tentatively, D is TRBD2 (6 bases). The CDR3 sequence is 12 residues long. Trimming removed 6 bases from V and 6 bases from J, with 12 bases in between. Germline lookup yields CDR1 MDHEN and CDR2 SYDVKM. For the CDR3, the DNA is TGTGCCAGCAGGGCGGGAAAGGCCGAGCAGTACTTC. This gives the protein CASRAGKAEQYF.

In its sample, this clone was seen a few times. The chain combines TRBV6-2 or TRBV6-3 with TRBJ2-2; 14 bases fit TRBD2. The trim removed 2 bases at V and 5 bases at J, leaving 7 bases unmatched. This CDR3 spans 18 amino acids. Germline CDR1 and CDR2: MNHEY and SVGEGT. CDR3 region: CASSYVGLAGVRTGELFF. The CDR3 DNA reads TGTGCCAGCAGTTACGTGGGACTAGCGGGAGTACGAACCGGGGAGCTGTTTTTT.

This clone was seen a handful of times. The chain uses TRBV6-1 and TRBJ1-2, with 11 bases fitting TRBD1. The germline V gene encodes CDR1 MNHNS and CDR2 SASEGT. V shed 8 bases and J 8 bases; nucleotides not matched to a gene: 4. The CDR3 runs to 12 residues. CDR3 bases: TGTGCCAGCGGACAGGGGGCCGGCGGCTACACCTTC. Translation: CASGQGAGGYTF.

This clone has more than one count but fewer than ten. CDR3 bases: TGTGCCAGCAGACGGACAGGGATCTCCTACGAGCAGTACTTC. Translated: CASRRTGISYEQYF. This chain joins TRBV28 and TRBJ2-7; 8 bases agree with TRBD1. Germline V gene data show CDR1 as MDHEN and CDR2 as SYDVKM. The CDR3 spans 14 residues. Unmatched junction bases numbered 4, after V lost 6 bases and J lost 0 bases. Based on the CDR3 plus reference TRBV28 and TRBJ2-7, the full variable domain is DVKVTQSSRYLVKRTGEKVFLECVQDMDHENMFWYRQDPGLGLRLIYFSYDVKMKEKGDIPEGYSVSREKKERFSLILESASTNQTSMYLCASRRTGISYEQYFGPGTRLTVT.

This clone was picked up a small number of times. V and J are TRBV24-1 and TRBJ2-2; the D call may be TRBD1 or TRBD2 (5 bases each). The CDR3 runs 16 residues. V was shortened by 4 bases and J by 1 base, with 12 bases between the two germline ends. Germline V gives CDR1 KGHDR, CDR2 SFDVKD. This CDR3 is CATSESGTVNTGELFF. In nucleotides, the CDR3 is TGTGCCACCAGTGAGTCCGGGACGGTGAACACCGGGGAGCTGTTTTTT.

This chain connects TRBV11-1 to TRBJ2-1; the match to TRBD1 covers 9 bases. The CDR3 length is 18 residues. Looked up from germline, CDR1 is SGHAT and CDR2 is FQDESV (reference sequence). V lost 0 bases to trimming and J lost 3 bases; unmatched junction nucleotides: 9. In DNA, the CDR3 is TGTGCCAGCAGCTTAGCCAGAATCGGACAGGGGAGCTACAATGAGCAGTTCTTC. Translation: CASSLARIGQGSYNEQFF.

This clone was counted a few times. V usage is TRBV6-5 and J usage is TRBJ2-7; D not certain. Trimming shortened V by 4 bases and J by 0 bases, and 4 bases separated the two germline ends. The CDR3 has 12 residues. Germline V CDR1 and CDR2: MNHEY, SVGAGI. The CDR3 protein is CASSSSSYEQYF. CDR3 sequence (DNA): TGTGCCAGCAGTTCGAGCTCCTACGAGCAGTACTTC.

This clone was found a few times. This CDR3 is also generated by other DNA sequences in the sample. V and J are TRBV6-8 and TRBJ2-1, with TRBD2 matching 7 bases. CDR3 length: 16 residues. The germline V gene has CDR1 MNHGY and CDR2 SAAAGT. The junction had 15 bases not matched to a gene; V was cut back by 6 bases and J by 7 bases. In nucleotides, the CDR3 is TGTGCCAGCAGACCGCTAAGGAGCGGGGAACTAAATGAGCAGTTCTTC. Residues: CASRPLRSGELNEQFF.

In its sample, this clone was seen a few times. The CDR3 bases are TGTGCCAGCAGTTTAGGGCTAGCGGACGACACAGATACGCAGTATTTT. Translating it yields CASSLGLADDTDTQYF. V gene TRBV6-4 combines with J gene TRBJ2-3; TRBD2 matches 7 bases. This CDR3 has 16 residues. Germline V lookup: CDR1 MRHNA, CDR2 SNTAGT. Unmatched junction bases numbered 10, after V lost 5 bases and J lost 2 bases.

The chain combines TRBV11-2 with TRBJ1-1, with D perhaps TRBD1 (5 bases). CDR3 size: 16 residues. V dropped 1 base and J dropped 0 bases, with 12 bases sitting between them. The germline gives CDR1 SGHAT, CDR2 FQNNGV. The chain's CDR3 is CASSLGGGRVNTEAFF. Written as DNA, the CDR3 is TGTGCCAGCAGCTTAGGCGGGGGGAGGGTGAACACTGAAGCTTTCTTT.

The chain combines TRBV6-5 with TRBJ1-2; D unresolved. The V end was cut by 0 bases, the J end by 8 bases, with 4 bases between. The germline V gene has CDR1 MNHEY and CDR2 SVGAGI. The CDR3 runs to 11 residues. This chain's CDR3 is CASSYSEGYTF. CDR3 in DNA: TGTGCCAGCAGTTACTCGGAGGGCTACACCTTC.

This clone was counted between two and nine times. The V and J genes are TRBV4-1 and TRBJ2-5, with a possible D match to TRBD1 (7 bases). The CDR3 loop spans 15 amino acids. Germline V lookup: CDR1 MGHRA, CDR2 YSYEKL. The V gene lost 4 bases and the J gene lost 1 base, with 13 bases spanning the gap. The DNA of the CDR3 is TGCGCCAGCAGCCCCAGCCAGGGGGGCCAAGAGACCCAGTACTTC. Translation gives CASSPSQGGQETQYF.

The chain uses TRBV20-1 and TRBJ1-5; 7 positions match TRBD1. CDR3 length: 15 amino acids. Germline CDR1 reads DFQATT; CDR2 reads SNEGSKA (reference sequence). V dropped 3 bases and J dropped 7; count of bases not matched to a gene: 12. In nucleotides, the CDR3 is TGCAGTGCTAGGGACCCGGGACAGAACAACCAGCCCCAGCATTTT. The encoded protein is CSARDPGQNNQPQHF.

J is TRBJ1-2 and V is TRBV11-1; D gene unclear. This CDR3 has 16 residues. V was shortened by 2 bases and J by 4 bases, with 17 bases between the two germline ends. The V gene's germline CDR1 is SGHAT and CDR2 FQDESV (reference sequence). The CDR3, as DNA: TGTGCCAGCAGCTTATCGGCCTCCAAAGACCCCTATGGCTACACCTTC. Translation: CASSLSASKDPYGYTF.

This clone came up a few times. The V call is TRBV28, the J call TRBJ1-3; 9 bases fit TRBD1. Trimming cost V 3 bases and J 4 bases; bases outside gene matches: 4. The length of the CDR3 is 15 residues. Germline lookup yields CDR1 MDHEN and CDR2 SYDVKM. The chain's CDR3 is CASSFGTGTGNTIYF. DNA of the CDR3: TGTGCCAGCAGTTTCGGGACAGGGACCGGAAACACCATATATTTT. Drawing the rest from reference TRBV28 and TRBJ1-3, the complete variable domain is DVKVTQSSRYLVKRTGEKVFLECVQDMDHENMFWYRQDPGLGLRLIYFSYDVKMKEKGDIPEGYSVSREKKERFSLILESASTNQTSMYLCASSFGTGTGNTIYFGEGSWLTVV.

This clone has more than one count but fewer than ten. This chain joins TRBV11-2 and TRBJ2-5, with a weak D call TRBD2 (5 bases). CDR3 length: 13 residues. Trimming took 4 bases from V and 3 from J, leaving 9 bases between them. Germline-derived CDR1 and CDR2 are SGHAT and FQNNGV. The CDR3 DNA follows: TGTGCCAGCAGCTCGGGATCTAAAGAGACCCAGTACTTC. Translating gives CASSSGSKETQYF.

This clone has just a few counts. This chain joins TRBV6-1 and TRBJ2-4, with 7 positions matching TRBD2. V lost 2 bases, J lost 7 bases, and 8 bases stayed unmatched. CDR3 length: 15 residues. Germline V lookup: CDR1 MNHNS, CDR2 SASEGT. Written as DNA, the CDR3 is TGTGCCAGCAGTGAAAATATTCTGGGGGGGAACATTCAGTACTTC. It translates to CASSENILGGNIQYF.

Details on this clone: A junction boundary mismatches the germline segment, possibly from a read error. The chain combines TRBV6-1 with TRBJ1-2, with D maybe TRBD1 (5 bases). Germline V lookup: CDR1 MNHNS, CDR2 SASEGT. CDR3 size: 12 residues. CDR3 amino acids: CLVGGANYGYTF. The CDR3 DNA sequence: TGCCTGGTGGGGGGAGCTAACTATGGCTACACCTTC.